The present TCR beta chain was sequenced within a study of neoadjuvant anti-PD-1 for oral cavity cancer. In its sample, this clone was seen a few times. Described time point: after neoadjuvant nivolumab, at surgical resection. The J segment lost 3 bases and the V segment lost 4 bases, leaving 8 bases of the junction unmatched. This CDR3 has 16 residues. Germline V gene lookup returns CDR1 SGHKS and CDR2 YYEKEE (reference sequence). Assay: immunoSEQ multiplex PCR; the TCRdb copy retains only in-frame clones and omits some. In the table there are approximately 15,000 clones, less than 80% of which are singletons.

The source material was PBMCs, sampled after nivolumab (anti-PD-1) treatment. This rearrangement joins TRBV5-5 to TRBJ1-5; 9 positions agree with TRBD1. This TCR derives from a person between 40 and 85 years old with oral cavity squamous cell carcinoma. The CDR3: CASSKGQGSPNQPQHF. CDR3 bases: TGTGCCAGCAGCAAGGGACAGGGCAGCCCCAATCAGCCCCAGCATTTT.